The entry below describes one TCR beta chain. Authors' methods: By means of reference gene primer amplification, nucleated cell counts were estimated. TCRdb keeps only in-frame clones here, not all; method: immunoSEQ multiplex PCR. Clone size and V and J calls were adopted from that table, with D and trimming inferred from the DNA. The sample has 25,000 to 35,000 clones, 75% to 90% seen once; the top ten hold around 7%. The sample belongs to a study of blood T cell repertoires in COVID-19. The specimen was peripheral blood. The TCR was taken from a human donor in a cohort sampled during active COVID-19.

CDR3 in amino acids: CASSDPGGTGELFF. The CDR3 DNA sequence: TGTGCCAGCAGTGACCCCGGGGGGACCGGGGAGCTGTTTTTT. The V gene is TRBV6-4, the J gene TRBJ2-2, with 7 positions matching TRBD2. Looked up from germline, CDR1 is MRHNA and CDR2 is SNTAGT. The ends lost 2 bases at V and 5 bases at J; junction bases unmatched: 2. The CDR3 has 14 residues.